Sequencing of this T cell receptor (beta chain) was carried out in a study of blood T cell repertoires in COVID-19. Measured with immunoSEQ multiplex PCR; TCRdb has only the in-frame clones, and not every one. The sample records about 220,000 clones, approximately 78% being singletons. V was pared by 1 base and J by 7 bases, with 2 bases of the junction left unmatched. CDR1 is SGHRS, CDR2 YFSETQ, per germline. This CDR3 has 14 amino acids. The sequence derives from a woman in her seventies with COVID-19, enrolled during active disease. The chain has TRBV5-1 and TRBJ1-4; 9 nucleotides align to TRBD1. The sample was peripheral blood. The CDR3 spells CASSLTGGREKLFF. As DNA, the CDR3 is TGCGCCAGCAGCTTGACAGGGGGCCGTGAAAAACTGTTTTTT.